These T cell receptor beta chains were read from a single sample in a study of shared T cell receptors in the human thymus. TCRdb keeps only in-frame clones here, not all; method: immunoSEQ multiplex PCR. The sample contains hundreds of thousands of clones, 87% of which appear only once. This same sample was also taken into another study, of human thymus T cells.

Material for sequencing was thymocytes. The receptors stem from a boy under three years old with a congenital heart defect. Both conserved end residues are part of each CDR3. A D gene is named only where the DNA matches it firmly. Clone size is given for some rows only: seen once, a few or many times, or a class if the clone is expanded.

d_call j_call clone_size v_call cdr3_aa cdr3_nt
. TRBJ2-4 . TRBV13 CASSLYRATKNIQYF TGTGCCAGCAGCTTGTACAGGGCGACCAAAAACATTCAGTACTTC
TRBD1 TRBJ1-2 . TRBV6-1 CASSRQGNVNYGYTF TGTGCCAGCAGTAGACAGGGGAACGTGAACTATGGCTACACCTTC
. TRBJ1-5 . TRBV30 CAWSFGVQPQHF TGTGCCTGGAGCTTCGGAGTTCAGCCCCAGCATTTT
. TRBJ2-7 . TRBV28 CASSFRRDSYEQYF TGTGCCAGCAGTTTTAGGCGGGACTCCTACGAGCAGTACTTC
. TRBJ2-7 few TRBV7-2 CASSLDGEQYF TGTGCCAGCAGCTTAGACGGGGAGCAGTACTTC
. TRBJ2-5 few TRBV4-3 CASSQDRGGETQYF TGCGCCAGCAGCCAAGATAGGGGGGGAGAGACCCAGTACTTC
. TRBJ2-2 few TRBV30 CAWSVRGGELFF TGTGCCTGGAGTGTACGGGGAGGGGAGCTGTTTTTT
TRBD1 TRBJ2-4 . TRBV14 CASSHLGQGDKNIQYF TGTGCCAGCAGCCATCTAGGACAGGGTGACAAAAACATTCAGTACTTC
TRBD2 TRBJ2-3 . TRBV6-5 CASRGLAGNTDTQYF TGTGCCAGCAGGGGACTAGCGGGCAACACAGATACGCAGTATTTT
TRBD1 TRBJ2-7 once TRBV29-1 CSVAPQGLNEQYF TGCAGCGTTGCGCCACAGGGGTTGAACGAGCAGTACTTC
TRBD1 TRBJ2-1 . TRBV9 CASSVSPGQKGKGASYNEQFF TGTGCCAGCAGCGTTTCACCGGGACAGAAAGGTAAAGGGGCCTCCTACAATGAGCAGTTCTTC
. TRBJ2-7 few TRBV6-5 CASSWDIRSYEQYF TGTGCCAGCAGTTGGGACATCAGATCCTACGAGCAGTACTTC
. TRBJ1-4 . TRBV28 CASSFGQGNEKLFF TGTGCCAGCAGTTTTGGGCAGGGTAATGAAAAACTGTTTTTT
TRBD1 TRBJ1-2 once TRBV9 CASKGARVDYTF TGTGCCAGCAAGGGGGCCCGTGTTGACTACACCTTC
TRBD1 TRBJ1-5 . TRBV7-9 CASSLGFGTGVGQPQHF TGTGCCAGCAGCTTAGGATTTGGGACAGGGGTGGGTCAGCCCCAGCATTTT
TRBD1 TRBJ1-5 . TRBV2 CASRLGQSNQPQHF TGTGCCAGCAGGTTGGGACAGAGCAATCAGCCCCAGCATTTT
TRBD1 TRBJ1-1 once TRBV7-9 CASSLGQMNTEAFF TGTGCCAGCAGCTTGGGACAGATGAACACTGAAGCTTTCTTT
TRBD1 TRBJ2-7 . TRBV19 CASSIRLYRGHYEQYF TGTGCCAGTAGTATCCGATTATACAGGGGACACTACGAGCAGTACTTC
. TRBJ1-2 . TRBV6-5 CASRKSRSYTF TGTGCCAGCAGAAAGAGCAGGAGCTACACCTTC
. TRBJ2-5 . TRBV7-7 CASSLSRVGETQYF TGTGCCAGCAGCTTATCCAGGGTGGGCGAGACCCAGTACTTC
. TRBJ2-4 . TRBV4-3 CASSQGEVGAAKNIQYF TGCGCCAGCAGCCAAGGTGAAGTGGGAGCGGCCAAAAACATTCAGTACTTC
TRBD1 TRBJ2-1 . TRBV7-2 CASSQGQQEICEQFF TGTGCCAGCAGCCAGGGACAGCAAGAAATTTGTGAGCAGTTCTTC
TRBD1 TRBJ2-7 . TRBV7-2 CASSSTGTGFEEQYF TGTGCCAGCAGCAGTACCGGGACAGGGTTTGAGGAGCAGTACTTC
TRBD1 TRBJ2-7 . TRBV2 CASRNRQGTPSYEQYF TGTGCCAGCAGAAACAGACAGGGAACGCCATCCTACGAGCAGTACTTC
TRBD2 TRBJ2-1 . TRBV4-3 CASSQVSGRGHNEQFF TGCGCCAGCAGCCAAGTTAGCGGGAGGGGCCACAATGAGCAGTTCTTC
. TRBJ2-6 few TRBV19 CASTMSGNSGANVLTF TGTGCCAGTACTATGTCGGGAAACTCTGGGGCCAACGTCCTGACTTTC
. TRBJ2-7 . TRBV4-3 CASSQDWRGDEQYF TGCGCCAGCAGCCAAGATTGGAGGGGTGACGAGCAGTACTTC
TRBD1 TRBJ1-5 . TRBV19 CASSTPNPDRDGNQPQHF TGTGCCAGTAGTACACCAAACCCGGACAGGGATGGCAATCAGCCCCAGCATTTT
TRBD1 TRBJ2-7 . TRBV27 CASSPGTAFSYEQYF TGTGCCAGCAGTCCCGGGACAGCTTTCTCCTACGAGCAGTACTTC
TRBD1 TRBJ2-7 few TRBV6-1 CASSVLRGTVYEQYF TGTGCCAGCAGTGTACTAAGGGGGACAGTCTACGAGCAGTACTTC
. TRBJ1-1 once TRBV10-2 CASSVRGEGVHTEAFF TGCGCCAGCAGCGTCCGGGGGGAAGGCGTGCACACTGAAGCTTTCTTT
TRBD1 TRBJ2-5 . TRBV5-8 CASRTEDRQQETQYF TGTGCCAGCAGGACCGAGGACAGGCAGCAAGAGACCCAGTACTTC
. TRBJ2-1 . TRBV7-9 CASSFIGPTGLASPWQFF TGTGCCAGCAGCTTCATAGGGCCAACGGGACTGGCATCTCCTTGGCAGTTCTTC
. TRBJ1-2 . TRBV4-3 CASSQDLEKTNYGYTF TGCGCCAGCAGCCAAGATCTCGAGAAAACTAACTATGGCTACACCTTC
. TRBJ1-1 . TRBV25-1 CASSREEGNTEAFF TGTGCCAGTTCCCGCGAGGAGGGGAACACTGAAGCTTTCTTT
TRBD2 TRBJ2-1 . TRBV10-1 CASSESGTSAYNEQFF TGCGCCAGCAGTGAGTCTGGGACTAGCGCGTACAATGAGCAGTTCTTC
. TRBJ1-1 . TRBV6-1 CASSEGTNTEAFF TGTGCCAGCAGTGAAGGGACAAACACTGAAGCTTTCTTT
TRBD1 TRBJ1-6 . TRBV4-1 CASSQPRETGRMDSPLHF TGCGCCAGCAGCCAACCTCGTGAGACAGGGAGGATGGATTCACCCCTCCACTTT
TRBD1 TRBJ2-7 . TRBV11-2 CASSSGQGAKDYEQYF TGTGCCAGCAGCTCAGGACAGGGGGCTAAGGACTACGAGCAGTACTTC
TRBD1 TRBJ2-2 . TRBV27 CASSLSRASRPTGGVGELFF TGTGCCAGCAGTTTATCGAGGGCGTCCAGGCCGACAGGGGGGGTCGGGGAGCTGTTTTTT
TRBD1 TRBJ1-1 few TRBV28 CASKTDRANTEAFF TGTGCCAGTAAAACCGACAGGGCAAACACTGAAGCTTTCTTT
. TRBJ2-1 . TRBV19 CASSYRGQGFNEQFF TGTGCCAGTAGTTACCGGGGACAAGGTTTCAATGAGCAGTTCTTC
. TRBJ1-2 . TRBV13 CASSRQGGYGYTF TGTGCCAGCAGCCGTCAGGGAGGCTATGGCTACACCTTC
TRBD1 TRBJ2-7 . TRBV19 CASSIVARGGVYEQYF TGTGCCAGTAGTATAGTAGCTAGAGGGGGCGTTTACGAGCAGTACTTC
. TRBJ1-4 . TRBV5-6 CASLRGSEGEKLFF TGTGCCAGCTTGAGGGGGAGTGAGGGTGAAAAACTGTTTTTT
TRBD1 TRBJ1-2 . TRBV5-4 CASSSTGDQGYTF TGTGCCAGCAGCTCGACAGGGGATCAGGGCTACACCTTC
. TRBJ2-5 . TRBV6-1 CASSRRQGKETQYF TGTGCCAGCAGCCGGCGGCAGGGCAAAGAGACCCAGTACTTC
TRBD2 TRBJ2-7 . TRBV5-8 CASSPTGGGGTLEQYF TGTGCCAGCAGCCCCACGGGGGGGGGTGGGACGCTCGAGCAGTACTTC
TRBD2 TRBJ2-1 . TRBV9 CASSVNLGAGGPYNEQFF TGTGCCAGCAGCGTAAATCTCGGGGCGGGGGGCCCATACAATGAGCAGTTCTTC
. TRBJ1-4 . TRBV6-1 CASSEAGRNLASNEKLFF TGTGCCAGCAGTGAAGCAGGCAGGAATTTAGCGTCTAATGAAAAACTGTTTTTT
TRBD1 TRBJ2-2 . TRBV10-3 CAIRDRCTGELFF TGTGCCATCAGGGACAGGTGTACCGGGGAGCTGTTTTTT
TRBD2 TRBJ2-7 . TRBV28 CASSARLAGVSYEQYF TGTGCCAGCAGTGCTAGACTAGCGGGAGTTTCCTACGAGCAGTACTTC
TRBD2 TRBJ2-2 once TRBV9 CASSETGTSGRVSGELFF TGTGCCAGCAGCGAAACCGGGACTAGCGGGAGGGTGAGCGGGGAGCTGTTTTTT
. TRBJ2-3 . TRBV5-1 CASTHSEPSTDTQYF TGCGCCAGCACCCACTCGGAGCCTAGCACAGATACGCAGTATTTT